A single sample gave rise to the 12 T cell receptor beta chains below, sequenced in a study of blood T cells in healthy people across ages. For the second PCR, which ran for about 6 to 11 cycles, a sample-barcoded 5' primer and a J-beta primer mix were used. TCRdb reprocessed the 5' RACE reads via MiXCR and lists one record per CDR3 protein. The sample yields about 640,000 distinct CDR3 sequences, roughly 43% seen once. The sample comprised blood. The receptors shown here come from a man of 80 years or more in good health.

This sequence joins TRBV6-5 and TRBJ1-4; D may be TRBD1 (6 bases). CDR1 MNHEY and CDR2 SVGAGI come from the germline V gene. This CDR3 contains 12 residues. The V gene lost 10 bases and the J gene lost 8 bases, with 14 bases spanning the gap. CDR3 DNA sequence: TGTGCCACCGGGACACGCGACGAAAAACTGTTTTTT. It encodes CATGTRDEKLFF.

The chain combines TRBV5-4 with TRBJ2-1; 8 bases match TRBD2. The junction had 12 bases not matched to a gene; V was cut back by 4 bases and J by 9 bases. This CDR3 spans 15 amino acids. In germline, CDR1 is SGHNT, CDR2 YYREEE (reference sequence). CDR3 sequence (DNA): TGTGCCAGCAGCACCCATACTAGCGGAGGCAGTGAGCAGTTCTTC. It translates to CASSTHTSGGSEQFF.

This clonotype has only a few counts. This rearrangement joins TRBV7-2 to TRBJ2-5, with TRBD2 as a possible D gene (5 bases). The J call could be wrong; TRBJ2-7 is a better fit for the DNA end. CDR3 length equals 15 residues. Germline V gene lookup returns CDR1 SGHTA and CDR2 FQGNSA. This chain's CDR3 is CASIPRGTRRHEQYF. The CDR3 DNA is TGTGCCAGCATCCCCCGGGGAACTAGGAGGCACGAGCAGTACTTC.

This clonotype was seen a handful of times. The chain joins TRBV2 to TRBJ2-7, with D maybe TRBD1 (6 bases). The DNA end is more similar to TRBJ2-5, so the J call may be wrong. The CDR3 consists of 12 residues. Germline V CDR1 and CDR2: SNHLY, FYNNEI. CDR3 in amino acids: CASSEEGGTQYF. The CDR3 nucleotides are TGTGCCAGCAGTGAAGAAGGGGGGACCCAGTACTTC.

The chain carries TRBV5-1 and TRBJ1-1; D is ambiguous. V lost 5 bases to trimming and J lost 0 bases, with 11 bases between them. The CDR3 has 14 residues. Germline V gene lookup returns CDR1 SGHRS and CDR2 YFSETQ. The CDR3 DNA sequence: TGCGCCAGCAGTCCCGGAAGCTTGAACACTGAAGCTTTCTTT. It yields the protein CASSPGSLNTEAFF.

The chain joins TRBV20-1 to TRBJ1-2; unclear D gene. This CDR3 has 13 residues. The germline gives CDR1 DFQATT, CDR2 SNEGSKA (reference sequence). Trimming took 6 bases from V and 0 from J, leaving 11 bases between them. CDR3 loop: CSARHGTNYGYTF. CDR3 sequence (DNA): TGCAGTGCAAGACACGGAACTAACTATGGCTACACCTTC.

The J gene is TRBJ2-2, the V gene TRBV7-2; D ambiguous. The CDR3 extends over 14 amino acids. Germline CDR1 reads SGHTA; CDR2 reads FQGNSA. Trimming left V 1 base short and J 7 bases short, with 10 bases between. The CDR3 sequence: CASSLVSRNGELFF. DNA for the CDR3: TGTGCCAGCAGCTTAGTTTCTAGAAACGGGGAGCTGTTTTTT.

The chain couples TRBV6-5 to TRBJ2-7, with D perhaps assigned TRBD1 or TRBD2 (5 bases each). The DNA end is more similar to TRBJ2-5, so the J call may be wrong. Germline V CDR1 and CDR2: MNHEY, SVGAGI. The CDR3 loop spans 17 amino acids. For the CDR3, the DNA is TGTGCCAGCAGTTACGGGGGAACAGGAGTCTTCCAAGAGACCCAGTACTTC. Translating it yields CASSYGGTGVFQETQYF.

The CDR3 sequence is CATSGGGTDTQYF. The CDR3, as DNA: TGTGCCACCAGTGGGGGTGGCACAGATACGCAGTATTTT. The chain employs TRBV24-1 and TRBJ2-3; D remains ambiguous. This CDR3 has 13 residues. Trimming removed 5 bases at V and 1 base at J, with 6 bases between. CDR1 is KGHDR and CDR2 is SFDVKD in the germline V gene.

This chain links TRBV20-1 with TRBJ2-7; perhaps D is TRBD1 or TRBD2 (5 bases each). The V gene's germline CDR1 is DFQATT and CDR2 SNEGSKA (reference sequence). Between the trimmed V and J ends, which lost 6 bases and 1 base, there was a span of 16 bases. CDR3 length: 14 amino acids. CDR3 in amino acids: CSANRDGKSYEQYF. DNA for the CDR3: TGCAGTGCAAACCGGGACGGAAAATCCTACGAGCAGTACTTC.

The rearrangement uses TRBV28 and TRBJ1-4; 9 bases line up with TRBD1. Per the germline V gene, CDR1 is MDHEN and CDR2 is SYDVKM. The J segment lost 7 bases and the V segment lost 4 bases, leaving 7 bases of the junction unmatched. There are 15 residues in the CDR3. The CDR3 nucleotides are TGTGCCAGCAGTTCCCCCACAGGGGGCTCTGAAAAACTGTTTTTT. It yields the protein CASSSPTGGSEKLFF.

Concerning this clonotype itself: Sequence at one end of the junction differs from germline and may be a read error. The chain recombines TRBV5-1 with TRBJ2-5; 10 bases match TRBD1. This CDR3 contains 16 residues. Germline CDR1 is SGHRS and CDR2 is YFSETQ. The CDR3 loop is CACSRDRGHVQETQYF. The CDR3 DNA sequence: TGCGCCTGCAGCCGTGACAGGGGGCACGTCCAAGAGACCCAGTACTTC. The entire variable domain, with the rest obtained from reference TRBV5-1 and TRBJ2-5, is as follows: KAGVTQTPRYLIKTRGQQVTLSCSPISGHRSVSWYQQTPGQGLQFLFEYFSETQRNKGNFPGRFSGRQFSNSRSEMNVSTLELGDSALYLCACSRDRGHVQETQYFGPGTRLLVL.